This TCR beta chain was identified during a study of Ad26.COV2.S vaccination and SARS-CoV-2 variants (dated by TCRdb to the early 2020s). Looking at the study overall: Donors in the vaccine arm were drawn from COV1001, a phase I-IIa trial of Ad26.COV2.S in healthy adults that was multicentre, randomized, double-blind and placebo-controlled. Ad26.COV2.S was administered intramuscularly at a dose of 5x10^10 or 1x10^11 viral particles, either as one shot or as two shots given 56 days apart. TCRbeta repertoire sequencing was used to assess the specificity and breadth of SARS-CoV-2-reactive T cell receptors after Ad26.COV2.S vaccination. The TCR-sequenced set comprised around 32 samples: about 19 Ad26.COV2.S vaccine recipients, 5 placebo recipients and 8 SARS-CoV-2 convalescent individuals. Trial participants were randomized into five groups of five: low-dose or high-dose Ad26.COV2.S given once or twice, or placebo on both occasions. Blinding of investigators to trial group allocation was maintained during experiments and outcome assessment. Beyond this particular receptor, the publication reports: The study lacked the statistical power to compare responses across vaccine doses or regimens. After vaccination, spike-specific CD8+ and CD4+ T cell responses were reported to show substantial breadth. Vaccine and placebo recipients had similar non-spike TCR breadth, a finding consistent with the vaccine containing only spike. It was noted by the authors that total T cell responses may have been underestimated by the TCR breadth and depth analyses. Ad26.COV2.S recipients had higher spike-specific TCR breadth than placebo recipients (P = 0.0014).

Per the publication, the treatment or condition label means: approximately 18 received Ad26.COV2.S at low or high dose, single or two shots; about 5 received placebo; per-sample allocation not given. Repertoires of vaccine and placebo recipients were sequenced from samples collected on day 63 after the first injection. In Cohort 1b, 25 or so adults aged 18-55 years were enrolled at a single site in Boston, USA, between 29 July and 7 August 2020. As a vaccine, Ad26.COV2.S was a replication-incompetent adenovirus type 26 vector that expressed a prefusion-stabilized SARS-CoV-2 spike protein derived from the original Wuhan strain. TCRbeta CDR3 regions were sequenced with the immunoSEQ Assay. After extraction, genomic DNA underwent amplification by bias-controlled multiplex PCR, followed by high-throughput sequencing. The authors' analysis ran thus. To quantify the absolute abundance of each unique TCRbeta CDR3 region, sequences were collapsed and filtered. T cell fraction was estimated by normalizing TCRbeta template counts to usable DNA, with usable DNA measured through amplification of reference genes found in all nucleated cells. Repertoire TCRs were annotated as SARS-CoV-2-specific when V gene, CDR3 amino acid sequence and J gene were exactly matched to a known reactive TCR set. The reference SARS-CoV-2 TCR set came from MIRA and was filtered for enrichment in COVID-19-positive ImmuneCODE repertoires, removing public or cross-reactive TCRs. Drawing on the MIRA antigens, annotated TCRs were analysed further at the level of specific ORF or position within ORF. Depth was the summed frequency of annotated unique rearrangements, while breadth was defined as annotated unique rearrangements over total unique productive rearrangements. Two-sided Wilcoxon rank-sum tests were used to compare TCR breadth between groups. TCRdb limited this immuneACCESS table to in-frame rearrangements with V and J called. A share of clones is missing; checked studies link under half to unresolved V genes, and the rest is unexplained. V, J and clone size are taken as reported in that table, and D and trimming were inferred from the DNA itself. This sample holds 250,000 or so clones; 87% were observed only once. Together, the top ten hold approximately 3% of the sample.

Turning to this clone: The clone's antigen remains unknown. Base quality data are lacking; no much larger clone is found one base away.

The CDR3 contains 17 residues, cysteine and phenylalanine counted. The read is trimmed to its CDR3 DNA, 51 bases read in frame from base 1. From V the trimming removes 5 bases and from J it removes 4 bases, while the gene matches leave 14 bases of the junction unaccounted for. From a lookup of the germline V gene (reference sequence), CDR1 and CDR2 are SGHNT and YYREEE. The sequencing here drew on peripheral blood, taken in a trial of Ad26.COV2.S vaccine versus placebo. The chain links TRBV5-4 with TRBJ2-3, with 9 middle bases fitting TRBD1. The source of this sequence is a person between 18 and 65 years old who received the Ad26.COV2.S COVID-19 vaccine or a placebo. The CDR3 reads CASRKLSGTGLSDTQYF. The nucleotide sequence is given as TGTGCCAGCAGAAAACTCTCCGGGACAGGGCTATCAGATACGCAGTATTTT.